This is a list of T cell receptor beta chains from one sample in a study of identical twins. One entry per CDR3 protein results from TCRdb running MiXCR on the 5' RACE reads. The data contain roughly 250,000 distinct CDR3 sequences, around 15% of them seen just once; the ten biggest clones take up under 9.5%. The material sequenced was memory (CD45RO+) T cells sorted from blood. Receptors originate from a woman under 30 in good health. CDR3s include the opening cysteine and the closing phenylalanine or tryptophan. Fields, in order: CDR3 DNA, CDR3 protein, D gene, V gene, CDR3 length, clone size, J gene. A D gene is named only where the DNA matches it firmly. Only part of the rows carry a size: once, few, many, or a class if the clone is expanded.

TGCGCCAGCAGCGTCGTGCAGGGGACCGAGCAGTACTTC CASSVVQGTEQYF . TRBV5-1 13 few TRBJ2-7
TGTGCCAGCAGCTTAAGGGTAGCCAAAAACATTCAGTACTTC CASSLRVAKNIQYF . TRBV11-2 14 . TRBJ2-4
TGTGCCAGCAGCTTAGAACCGTACAATGAGCAGTTCTTC CASSLEPYNEQFF . TRBV11-2 13 few TRBJ2-1
TGTGCCAGCTCAGGACAGGTGTACGAGCAGTACTTC CASSGQVYEQYF TRBD1 TRBV18 12 . TRBJ2-7
TGCAGTGCTAGGAACGCGGGAGGGCCGGGTGAGCAGTTCTTC CSARNAGGPGEQFF TRBD2 TRBV20-1 14 . TRBJ2-1
TGTGCCAGCAGCTTGCTCCAAGCCCAATGGGGCTACGAGCAGTACTTC CASSLLQAQWGYEQYF . TRBV5-6 16 few TRBJ2-7
TGTGCCAGCAGTTTAATGGGGCCGGGGGCTGCTGGAAACACCATATATTTT CASSLMGPGAAGNTIYF . TRBV27 17 many TRBJ1-3
TGTGCCAGCAGCGTAGTATCCGTGAACACTGAAGCTTTCTTT CASSVVSVNTEAFF . TRBV9 14 . TRBJ1-1
TGCGCCAGCAGCTGGGGACAGGGGTCCTCCTACGAGCAGTACTTC CASSWGQGSSYEQYF TRBD1 TRBV5-1 15 many TRBJ2-7
TGTGCCATCAGTGCGGGTACCGGGGAGCTGTTTTTT CAISAGTGELFF . TRBV10-3 12 few TRBJ2-2
TGTGCCAGCAGACTCAACCAGGGGACTGAAGCTTTCTTT CASRLNQGTEAFF . TRBV7-3 13 . TRBJ1-1
TGTGCCAGCAGGCGACAGGGAGGCGGGGAGCTGTTTTTT CASRRQGGGELFF . TRBV12-3/TRBV12-4 13 . TRBJ2-2
TGTGCCACGGAAGTAGGAGCGGGAGCAGAAATTGAGCAGTTCTTC CATEVGAGAEIEQFF TRBD2 TRBV10-3 15 once TRBJ2-1
TGCAGTGCTAGAGCCTCGGGGTACTATGGCTACACCTTC CSARASGYYGYTF . TRBV20-1 13 . TRBJ1-2
TGTGCCAGAAGAGGGGGCAGGGATGCACAATACGAGCAGTACTTC CARRGGRDAQYEQYF TRBD1 TRBV2 15 few TRBJ2-7
TGTGCCAGCAGCCCGCTATGGACGGGAGGCTCACCCCTCCACTTT CASSPLWTGGSPLHF . TRBV3-1 15 . TRBJ1-6
TGCAGTGCTGGGAGGGGCGTAGCGGGGGTCCTAGCCAAAAACATTCAGTACTTC CSAGRGVAGVLAKNIQYF TRBD2 TRBV20-1 18 . TRBJ2-4
TGCAGCGTTGCCCTTAACTATGGCTACACCTTC CSVALNYGYTF . TRBV29-1 11 . TRBJ1-2
TGCAGTGCTAGAGAAAACACTGAAGCTTTCTTT CSARENTEAFF . TRBV20-1 11 . TRBJ1-1
TGTGCCAGCAGCTTAGGTGGACAGGGTCGGGCCGCCGGGGAGCTGTTTTTT CASSLGGQGRAAGELFF TRBD1 TRBV11-2 17 . TRBJ2-2
TGTGCCAGTAGTACCACCGGGACACTATCCTACGAGCAGTACTTC CASSTTGTLSYEQYF . TRBV19 15 few TRBJ2-7
TGTGCCAGCAGCCAAGACCACAGTTCCTACGAGCAGTACTTC CASSQDHSSYEQYF . TRBV4-2 14 . TRBJ2-7
TGTGCCAGCAGCCAAGAGGACAGGAGTTTGGAGCAGTACTTC CASSQEDRSLEQYF TRBD1 TRBV4-2 14 few TRBJ2-7
TGCAGTGCTAGAGCCCGAGGCGGGTTCACAGATACGCAGTATTTT CSARARGGFTDTQYF . TRBV20-1 15 few TRBJ2-3
TGCGCCAGCAGCCCCGAACCTTACAATGAGCAGTTCTTC CASSPEPYNEQFF . TRBV4-3 13 many TRBJ2-1
TGTGCCAGCAGTGAAGCCTTCATTGGCAGGGGGGCAGATACGCAGTATTTT CASSEAFIGRGADTQYF . TRBV2 17 few TRBJ2-3
TGTGCCACCAGCAGAGAAGGGTCGGGGCGGGGAACCTACAATGAGCAGTTCTTC CATSREGSGRGTYNEQFF . TRBV15 18 many TRBJ2-1
TGCGCCAGCAGCCAAGATCAGGGGAGCTATGGCTACACCTTC CASSQDQGSYGYTF . TRBV4-3 14 once TRBJ1-2
TGTGCCAGCAGCTTTACCGGGACAGGGGGTTCACCCCTCCACTTT CASSFTGTGGSPLHF TRBD1 TRBV11-3 15 few TRBJ1-6
TGCAGTGCTAGACCCGGGCAGGATGGCTACACCTTC CSARPGQDGYTF . TRBV20-1 12 few TRBJ1-2